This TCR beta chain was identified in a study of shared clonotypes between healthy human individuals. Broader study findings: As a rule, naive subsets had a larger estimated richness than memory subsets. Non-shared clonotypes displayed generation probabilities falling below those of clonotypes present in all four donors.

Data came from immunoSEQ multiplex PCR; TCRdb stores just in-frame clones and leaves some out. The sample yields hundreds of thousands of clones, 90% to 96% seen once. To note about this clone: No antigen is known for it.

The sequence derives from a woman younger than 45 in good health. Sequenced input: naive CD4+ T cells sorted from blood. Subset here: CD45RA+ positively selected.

The chain's CDR3 is CASSLMAGGIGGEQFF. The DNA of the CDR3 is TGTGCCAGCAGCTTGATGGCGGGAGGGATTGGGGGTGAGCAGTTCTTC. V is TRBV5-4 and J is TRBJ2-1; 9 bases agree with TRBD2. The CDR3 runs 16 residues. V lost 1 base, J lost 9 bases, and 11 bases stayed unmatched. In germline, CDR1 is SGHNT, CDR2 YYREEE (reference sequence).